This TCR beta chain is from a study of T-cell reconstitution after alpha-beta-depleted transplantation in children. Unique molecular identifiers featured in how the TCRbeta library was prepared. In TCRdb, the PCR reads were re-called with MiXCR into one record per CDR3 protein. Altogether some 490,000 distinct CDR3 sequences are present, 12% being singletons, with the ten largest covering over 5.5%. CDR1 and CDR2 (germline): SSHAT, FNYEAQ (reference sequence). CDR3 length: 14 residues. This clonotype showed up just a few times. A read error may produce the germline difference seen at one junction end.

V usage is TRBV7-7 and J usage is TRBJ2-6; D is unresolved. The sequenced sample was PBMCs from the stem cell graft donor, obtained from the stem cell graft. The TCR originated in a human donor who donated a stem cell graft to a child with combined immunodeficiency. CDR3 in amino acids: CASSIPDGANVLTF. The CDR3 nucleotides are TGTGCTAGCAGCATTCCGGACGGGGCCAACGTCCTGACTTTC.